A selection of T cell receptor beta chains follows, all from one sample in a study of glioma-infiltrating T cells after dendritic cell vaccination. The data were produced by immunoSEQ multiplex PCR, yet TCRdb's version contains in-frame clones alone and is incomplete. The data hold over 90,000 clones, with around 80% observed a single time. Here the sequenced sample was blood, taken after dendritic cell vaccination. The receptors were gathered from a human donor with glioblastoma. Each CDR3 is given with its conserved first and last residue. A D gene is named only where the DNA matches it firmly. Clone size is stated in some rows and not others, as once, few, many or a class when expanded.

TRBV11-2	TRBD2	TRBJ2-1	NA	TGTGCCAGCAGCTTTAGCGGGGGGGCTTACAATGAGCAGTTCTTC	CASSFSGGAYNEQFF
TRBV2	NA	TRBJ1-5	NA	TGTGCCAGCAGTGAAGCACAGGCCCTGCAGCCCCAGCATTTT	CASSEAQALQPQHF
TRBV10-3	NA	TRBJ2-1	NA	TGTGCCATCAGTGAGTTATTACCGGGTCCTTTCCTCAATGAGCAGTTCTTC	CAISELLPGPFLNEQFF
TRBV5-1	NA	TRBJ1-2	NA	TGCGCCAGCAGCGGAGACCACTATGGCTACACCTTC	CASSGDHYGYTF
TRBV6-5	NA	TRBJ2-1	NA	TGTGCCAGCAGTTACGTCCCTAGCTTTAATGAGCAGTTCTTC	CASSYVPSFNEQFF
TRBV2	TRBD1	TRBJ2-7	NA	TGTGCCAGCAGTGACAGGGGGCCATCTAGGAGCTCCTACGAGCAGTACTTC	CASSDRGPSRSSYEQYF
TRBV7-3	NA	TRBJ2-7	few	TGTGCCAGCAGCTCCCGGGGGAGATCGGCCGAGCAGTACTTC	CASSSRGRSAEQYF
TRBV28	NA	TRBJ1-2	NA	TGTGCCAGCAGGCAGGTAAAGGACTATGGCTACACCTTC	CASRQVKDYGYTF
TRBV18	TRBD1	TRBJ2-1	NA	TGTGCCAGCTCACCGAGGATAACTACAGGGGGCCATGAGCAGTTCTTC	CASSPRITTGGHEQFF
TRBV27	TRBD1	TRBJ2-2	NA	TGTGCCAGTTCCTCGGGACAGGGGGAATACGGGGAGCTGTTTTTT	CASSSGQGEYGELFF
TRBV12-5	NA	TRBJ1-2	once	TGTGCTAGTGGTACACAGCAGACGTTTGGCTACACCTTC	CASGTQQTFGYTF
TRBV5-1	TRBD2	TRBJ2-2	few	TGCGCCAGCAGCTTACGGGACGGGGGGGCCTTAGGGGCTCTGAACACCGGGGAGCTGTTTTTT	CASSLRDGGALGALNTGELFF
TRBV30	NA	TRBJ1-2	NA	TGTGCCTGGAGCGGGGACGGGAGAATGGGGGGCTACACCTTC	CAWSGDGRMGGYTF
TRBV29-1	TRBD2	TRBJ2-1	NA	TGCAGCGTTCTTCTCACTCCCACTAGCGGGAGATCGAATGAGCAGTTCTTC	CSVLLTPTSGRSNEQFF
TRBV5-1	TRBD2	TRBJ2-3	NA	TGCGCCAGCAGCTTAGGGCTAGCGGGAGGGCCAGATACGCAGTATTTT	CASSLGLAGGPDTQYF
TRBV2	NA	TRBJ2-1	NA	TGTGCCAGCAGTCGACTTCCAAACTACAATGAGCAGTTCTTC	CASSRLPNYNEQFF
TRBV14	NA	TRBJ2-7	NA	TGTGCCAGCAGCCAAGATTTGGGGGGCGAGCAGTACTTC	CASSQDLGGEQYF
TRBV5-1	NA	TRBJ2-1	NA	TGCGCCAGCAGCTTGGTGGGAGACACCTACAATGAGCAGTTCTTC	CASSLVGDTYNEQFF
TRBV29-1	NA	TRBJ1-2	once	TGCAGCGTTACAGGGTCCTATGGCTACACCTTC	CSVTGSYGYTF
TRBV29-1	NA	TRBJ2-1	NA	TGCAGCGTTGAAGTCTATCTACCCGGGGATGATGAGCAGTTCTTC	CSVEVYLPGDDEQFF
TRBV2	TRBD1	TRBJ1-1	NA	TGTGCCACCCGTAGACAGGGCGGCACTGAAGCTTTCTTT	CATRRQGGTEAFF
TRBV4-1	NA	TRBJ1-6	NA	TGCGCCAGCAGCCAAGAGGTACAGGGCCTTTTCTATAATTCACCCCTCCACTTT	CASSQEVQGLFYNSPLHF
TRBV11-1	TRBD1	TRBJ2-3	NA	TGTGCCAGCAGCCCCTGGACAGGGGCAGATACGCAGTATTTT	CASSPWTGADTQYF
TRBV12-5	TRBD2	TRBJ2-1	once	TGTGCTAGTGGTTTGGCGGGCTATAGCGGGGGGGCCACCCTTGAGCAGTTCTTC	CASGLAGYSGGATLEQFF
TRBV27	TRBD2	TRBJ2-1	NA	TGTGCCAGCAGCTTAGGACGGGCTAGCGGGAGGCATGAGCAGTTCTTC	CASSLGRASGRHEQFF
TRBV5-1	NA	TRBJ1-5	NA	TGCGCCAGCAGCTTGGGGCAGGGAATCAATCAGCCCCAGCATTTT	CASSLGQGINQPQHF
TRBV6-1	NA	TRBJ1-2	medium-sized	TGTGCCAGCACGGTGGTCCCTCGCGGCTACACCTTC	CASTVVPRGYTF
TRBV27	NA	TRBJ2-7	few	TGTGCCAGCAGTTTAAGGGGTAGCTACGAGCAGTACTTC	CASSLRGSYEQYF
TRBV18	TRBD2	TRBJ2-7	few	TGTGCCAGCTCACCCCCTAGCGGGCGCACCTACGAGCAGTACTTC	CASSPPSGRTYEQYF
TRBV11-2	NA	TRBJ2-3	NA	TGTGCCAGCAGCTGGGGAGAAGATACGCAGTATTTT	CASSWGEDTQYF
TRBV2	NA	TRBJ2-6	NA	TGTGCCAGCAGTGCAGGCTTCTACACTGGGGCCAACGTCCTGACTTTC	CASSAGFYTGANVLTF
TRBV5-1	NA	TRBJ2-5	NA	TGCGCCAGCAGCTTGGGGGGACATGACGCACAAGAGACCCAGTACTTC	CASSLGGHDAQETQYF
TRBV2	TRBD2	TRBJ2-7	NA	TGTGCCAGCAGTACCCGACTAGCGGGATTAGTCGAGCAGTACTTC	CASSTRLAGLVEQYF
TRBV27	NA	TRBJ2-1	NA	TGTGCCAGCCCTGCCCCCCGGGACTCGGGCTACAATGAGCAGTTCTTC	CASPAPRDSGYNEQFF
TRBV5-4	NA	TRBJ2-7	NA	TGTGCCAGCAGCCCAAAGGGGGGACAGACCTACGAGCAGTACTTC	CASSPKGGQTYEQYF
TRBV5-1	NA	TRBJ2-7	NA	TGCGCCAGCAGCGTTAACAGGCCCTCTATATACGAGCAGTACTTC	CASSVNRPSIYEQYF
TRBV30	NA	TRBJ2-1	once	TGTGCCTGGACCCGTGTGAGGGATACTGAGCAGTTCTTC	CAWTRVRDTEQFF
TRBV2	TRBD2	TRBJ2-1	NA	TGTGCCAGCAGTGCTATCCCCAGCGGGGGACGATACAATGAGCAGTTCTTC	CASSAIPSGGRYNEQFF
TRBV28	NA	TRBJ2-4	NA	TGTGCCAGCAGTTGGGCAGGAAACATTCAGTACTTC	CASSWAGNIQYF
TRBV4-1	NA	TRBJ2-7	NA	TGCGCCAGCAGCCACTTATTCCGACAGTCAAGTGCAGCCTACGAGCAGTACTTC	CASSHLFRQSSAAYEQYF
TRBV14	NA	TRBJ1-4	NA	TGTGCCAGCAGCCCGTTCGGGTGGGATGAAAAACTGTTTTTT	CASSPFGWDEKLFF
TRBV5-4	TRBD2	TRBJ2-1	NA	TGTGCCAGCAGCCCGGAGACTAGCGGGAGGGCCAATGAGCAGTTCTTC	CASSPETSGRANEQFF
TRBV27	TRBD1	TRBJ2-2	NA	TGTGCCAGCAGCAGAACAGGGGGAACCGGGGAGCTGTTTTTT	CASSRTGGTGELFF
TRBV5-5	TRBD2	TRBJ2-1	few	TGTGCCAGCAGCCGGGGACTAGCGGGGGGGATTGAGCAGTTCTTC	CASSRGLAGGIEQFF
TRBV9	NA	TRBJ1-4	NA	TGTGCCAGCAGCGGTGTCCAGGGGTCCGGAAAACTGTTTTTT	CASSGVQGSGKLFF